Below, one T cell receptor (beta chain) is given with its context. Seattle cases were enrolled at active infection and followed longitudinally. The data originate from a study of blood T cell repertoires in COVID-19. Study-level information: Acute and convalescent COVID-19 samples came from the United States, Italy and Spain. PBMCs, B-cell-depleted T cells, or T cells were the source of the cDNA or gDNA that made up the material.

In the source study's methods: Amplifying reference gene primers gave estimates of nucleated cell counts. Produced via immunoSEQ multiplex PCR; TCRdb's table is partial and in-frame only. That table is the source of V, J and clone size, and D and trimming were worked out from the DNA. The data hold roughly 200,000 clones, with over 80% observed a single time. Input material: peripheral blood. This sequence originates from a woman aged 30 to 39 with COVID-19, enrolled during active disease.

The CDR3 DNA reads as TGTGCCACCAACCCTAGCGGGAGGTCAGATACGCAGTATTTT. Translated: CATNPSGRSDTQYF. J is TRBJ2-3 and V is TRBV2, with 11 bases matching TRBD2. The CDR3 has 14 residues. The V segment lost 10 bases and the J segment 4 bases; nucleotides outside the gene matches: 7. CDR1 is SNHLY, CDR2 FYNNEI, per germline.